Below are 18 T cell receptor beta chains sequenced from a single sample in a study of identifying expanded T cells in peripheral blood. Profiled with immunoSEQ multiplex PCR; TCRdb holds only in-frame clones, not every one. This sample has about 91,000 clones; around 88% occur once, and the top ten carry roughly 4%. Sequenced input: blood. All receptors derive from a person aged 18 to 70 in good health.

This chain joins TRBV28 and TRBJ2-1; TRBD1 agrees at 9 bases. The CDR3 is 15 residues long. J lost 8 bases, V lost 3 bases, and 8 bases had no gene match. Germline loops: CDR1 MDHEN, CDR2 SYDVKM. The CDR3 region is CASSFKDRGVHEQFF. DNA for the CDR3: TGTGCCAGCAGTTTTAAGGACAGGGGCGTCCATGAGCAGTTCTTC.

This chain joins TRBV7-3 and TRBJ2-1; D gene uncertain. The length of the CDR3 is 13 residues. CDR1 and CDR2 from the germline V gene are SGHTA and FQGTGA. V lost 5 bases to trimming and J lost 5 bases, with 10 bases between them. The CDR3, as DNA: TGTGCCAGCAGCCCCCCTTCCCACAATGAGCAGTTCTTC. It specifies CASSPPSHNEQFF.

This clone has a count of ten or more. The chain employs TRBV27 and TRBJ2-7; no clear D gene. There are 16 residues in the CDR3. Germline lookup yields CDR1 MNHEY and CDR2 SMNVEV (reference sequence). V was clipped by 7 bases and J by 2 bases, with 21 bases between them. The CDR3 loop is CASIYTTKQFPYEQYF. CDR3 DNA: TGTGCCAGCATCTATACGACAAAACAGTTCCCCTACGAGCAGTACTTC.

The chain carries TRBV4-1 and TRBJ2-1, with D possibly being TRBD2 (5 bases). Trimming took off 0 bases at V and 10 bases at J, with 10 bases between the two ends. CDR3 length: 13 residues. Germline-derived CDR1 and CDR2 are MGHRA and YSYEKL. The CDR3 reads CASSQEDSGEQFF. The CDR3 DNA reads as TGCGCCAGCAGCCAAGAGGACTCAGGAGAGCAGTTCTTC.

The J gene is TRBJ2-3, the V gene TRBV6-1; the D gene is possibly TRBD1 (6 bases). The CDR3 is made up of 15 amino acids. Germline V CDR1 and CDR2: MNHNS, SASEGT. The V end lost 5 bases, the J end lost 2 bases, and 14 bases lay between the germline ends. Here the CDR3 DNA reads TGTGCCAGCAGTCCGACAGGTTGGGACACAGATACGCAGTATTTT. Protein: CASSPTGWDTDTQYF.

CDR3: CAISLALAGGVGEQYF. In nucleotides, the CDR3 is TGTGCCATCAGTCTAGCACTAGCGGGAGGGGTAGGCGAGCAGTACTTC. The chain employs TRBV10-3 and TRBJ2-7, with 13 bases identical to TRBD2. Germline CDR1 and CDR2: ENHRY and SYGVKD. Trimming took 5 bases from V and 6 from J; bases not matched to a gene: 10. The CDR3 is made up of 16 amino acids.

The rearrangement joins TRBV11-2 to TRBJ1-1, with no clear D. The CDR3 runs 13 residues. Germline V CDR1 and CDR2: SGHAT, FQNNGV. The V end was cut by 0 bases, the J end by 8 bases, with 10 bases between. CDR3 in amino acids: CASSLELETEAFF. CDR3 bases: TGTGCCAGCAGCTTAGAACTCGAAACCGAAGCTTTCTTT. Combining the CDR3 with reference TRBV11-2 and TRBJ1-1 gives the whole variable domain EAGVAQSPRYKIIEKRQSVAFWCNPISGHATLYWYQQILGQGPKLLIQFQNNGVVDDSQLPKDRFSAERLKGVDSTLKIQPAKLEDSAVYLCASSLELETEAFFGQGTRLTVV.

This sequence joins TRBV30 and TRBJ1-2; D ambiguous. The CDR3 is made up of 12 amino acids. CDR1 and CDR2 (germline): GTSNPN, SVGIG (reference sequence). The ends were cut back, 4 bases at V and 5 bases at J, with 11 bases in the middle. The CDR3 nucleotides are TGTGCCTGGAACCCTATTGGGTATGGCTACACCTTC. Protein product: CAWNPIGYGYTF.

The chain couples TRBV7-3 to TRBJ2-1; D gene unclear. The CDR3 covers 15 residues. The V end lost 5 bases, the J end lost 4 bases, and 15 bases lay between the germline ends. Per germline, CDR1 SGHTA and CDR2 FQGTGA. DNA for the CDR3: TGTGCCAGCAGCCCTTCATTAGGGCCGTACAATGAGCAGTTCTTC. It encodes CASSPSLGPYNEQFF.

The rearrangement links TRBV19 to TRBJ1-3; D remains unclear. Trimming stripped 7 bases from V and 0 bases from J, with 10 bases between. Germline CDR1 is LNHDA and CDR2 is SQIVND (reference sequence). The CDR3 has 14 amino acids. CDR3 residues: CASKTESSGNTIYF. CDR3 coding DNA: TGTGCCAGTAAAACAGAGAGCTCTGGAAACACCATATATTTT.

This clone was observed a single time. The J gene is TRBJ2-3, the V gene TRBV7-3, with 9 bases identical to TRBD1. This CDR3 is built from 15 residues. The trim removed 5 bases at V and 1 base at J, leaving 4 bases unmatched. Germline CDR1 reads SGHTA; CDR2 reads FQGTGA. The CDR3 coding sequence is TGTGCCAGCAGCATAGGACAGGGGCGCACAGATACGCAGTATTTT. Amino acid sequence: CASSIGQGRTDTQYF.

DNA of the CDR3: TGTGCCAGCAGCTTGACAGGGGAGGTATCACCCCTCCACTTT. Translated, it gives CASSLTGEVSPLHF. This sequence joins TRBV7-2 and TRBJ1-6, with 8 bases fitting TRBD1. The germline CDR1 and CDR2 sequences are SGHTA and FQGNSA. CDR3 length equals 14 residues. V trimming: 3 bases; J trimming: 10 bases; junction bases outside the gene matches: 5.

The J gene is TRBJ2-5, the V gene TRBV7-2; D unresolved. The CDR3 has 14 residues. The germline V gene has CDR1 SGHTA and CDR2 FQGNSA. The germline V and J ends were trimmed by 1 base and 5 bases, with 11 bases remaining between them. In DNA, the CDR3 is TGTGCCAGCAGCTTAGGCCTGGCGGTTGAGACCCAGTACTTC. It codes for CASSLGLAVETQYF.

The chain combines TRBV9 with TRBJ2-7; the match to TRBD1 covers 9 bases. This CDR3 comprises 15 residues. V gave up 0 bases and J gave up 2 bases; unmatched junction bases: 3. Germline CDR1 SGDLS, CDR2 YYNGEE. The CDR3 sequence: CASSVAGTGPYEQYF. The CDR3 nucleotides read TGTGCCAGCAGCGTAGCCGGGACAGGGCCCTACGAGCAGTACTTC.

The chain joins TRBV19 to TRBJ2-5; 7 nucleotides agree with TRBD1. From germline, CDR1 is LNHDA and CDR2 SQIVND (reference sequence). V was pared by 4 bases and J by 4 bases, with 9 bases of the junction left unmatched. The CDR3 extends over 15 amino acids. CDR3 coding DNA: TGTGCCAGTAGTAGGCACAGGGGATGGGGAGAGACCCAGTACTTC. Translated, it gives CASSRHRGWGETQYF.

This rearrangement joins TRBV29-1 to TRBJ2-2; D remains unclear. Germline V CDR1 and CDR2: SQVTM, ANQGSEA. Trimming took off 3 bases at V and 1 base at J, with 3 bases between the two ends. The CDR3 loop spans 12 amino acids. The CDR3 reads CSVEGNTGELFF. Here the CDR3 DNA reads TGCAGCGTTGAGGGGAACACCGGGGAGCTGTTTTTT.

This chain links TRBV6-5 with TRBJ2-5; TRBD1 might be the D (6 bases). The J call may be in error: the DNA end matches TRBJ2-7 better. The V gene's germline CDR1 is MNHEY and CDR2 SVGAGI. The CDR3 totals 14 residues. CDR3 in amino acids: CASSYSHRAGEQYF. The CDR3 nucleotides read TGTGCCAGCAGTTACTCGCACAGGGCGGGCGAGCAGTACTTC.

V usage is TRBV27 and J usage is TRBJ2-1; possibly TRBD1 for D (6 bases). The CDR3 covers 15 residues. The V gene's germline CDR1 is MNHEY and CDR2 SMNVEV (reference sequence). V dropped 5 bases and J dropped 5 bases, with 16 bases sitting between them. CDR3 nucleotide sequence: TGTGCCAGCAGTCCTGGACAGTTCATCCACAATGAGCAGTTCTTC. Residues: CASSPGQFIHNEQFF.